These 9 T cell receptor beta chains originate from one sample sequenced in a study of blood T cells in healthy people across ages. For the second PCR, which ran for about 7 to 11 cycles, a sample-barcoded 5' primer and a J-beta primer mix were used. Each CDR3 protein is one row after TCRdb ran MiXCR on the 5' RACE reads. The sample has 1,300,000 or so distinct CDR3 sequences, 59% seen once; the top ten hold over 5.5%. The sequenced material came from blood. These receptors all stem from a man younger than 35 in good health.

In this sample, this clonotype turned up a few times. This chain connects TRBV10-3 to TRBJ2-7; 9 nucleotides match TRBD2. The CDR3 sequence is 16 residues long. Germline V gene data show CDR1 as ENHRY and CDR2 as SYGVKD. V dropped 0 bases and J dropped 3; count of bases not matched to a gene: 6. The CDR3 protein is CAISESRASGNYEQYF. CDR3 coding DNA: TGTGCCATCAGTGAGTCGAGGGCTAGCGGGAACTACGAGCAGTACTTC.

CDR3 coding DNA: TGTGCCACCAGTGACTGGGACAGGGTGAACACAGATACGCAGTATTTT. It specifies CATSDWDRVNTDTQYF. V gene TRBV24-1 combines with J gene TRBJ2-3; 9 bases line up with TRBD1. This CDR3 spans 16 amino acids. With V trimmed by 4 bases and J by 2 bases, 6 bases remained unmatched. CDR1 and CDR2 (germline): KGHDR, SFDVKD.

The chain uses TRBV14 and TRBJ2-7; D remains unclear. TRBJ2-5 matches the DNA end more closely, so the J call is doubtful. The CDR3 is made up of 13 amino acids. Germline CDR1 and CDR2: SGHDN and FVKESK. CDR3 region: CASSQDSMMTQYF. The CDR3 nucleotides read TGTGCCAGCAGCCAAGATTCGATGATGACCCAGTACTTC.

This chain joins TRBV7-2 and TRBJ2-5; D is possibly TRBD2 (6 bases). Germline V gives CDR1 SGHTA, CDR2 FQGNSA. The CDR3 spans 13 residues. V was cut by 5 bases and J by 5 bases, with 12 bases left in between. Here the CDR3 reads CASSQNRGETQYF. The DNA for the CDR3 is TGTGCCAGCAGCCAAAACCGGGGGGAGACCCAGTACTTC.

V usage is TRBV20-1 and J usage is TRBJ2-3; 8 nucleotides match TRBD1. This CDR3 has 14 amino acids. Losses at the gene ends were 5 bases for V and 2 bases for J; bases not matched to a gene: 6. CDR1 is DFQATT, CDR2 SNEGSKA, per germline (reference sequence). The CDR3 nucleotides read TGCAGTGCTGAGGACAGGGTTGCCACAGATACGCAGTATTTT. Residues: CSAEDRVATDTQYF.

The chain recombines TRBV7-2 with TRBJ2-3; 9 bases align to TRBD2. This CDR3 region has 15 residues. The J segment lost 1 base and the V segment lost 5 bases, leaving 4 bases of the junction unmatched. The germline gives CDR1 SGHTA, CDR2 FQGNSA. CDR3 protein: CASSGAGGGTDTQYF. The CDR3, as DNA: TGTGCCAGCAGCGGGGCGGGAGGGGGCACAGATACGCAGTATTTT.

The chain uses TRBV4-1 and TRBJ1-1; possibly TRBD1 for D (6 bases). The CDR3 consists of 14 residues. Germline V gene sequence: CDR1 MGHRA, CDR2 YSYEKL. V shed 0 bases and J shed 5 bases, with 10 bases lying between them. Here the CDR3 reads CASSQEGHRTEAFF. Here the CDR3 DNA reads TGCGCCAGCAGCCAAGAGGGACATCGAACTGAAGCTTTCTTT.

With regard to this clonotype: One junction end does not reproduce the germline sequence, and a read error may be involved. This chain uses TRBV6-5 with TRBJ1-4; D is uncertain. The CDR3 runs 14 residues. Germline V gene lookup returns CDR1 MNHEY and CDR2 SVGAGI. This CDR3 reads CASSYGRSKEKLFF. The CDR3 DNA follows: TGTGCCAGCAGTTATGGGCGGTCTAAGGAAAAACTGTTTTTT.

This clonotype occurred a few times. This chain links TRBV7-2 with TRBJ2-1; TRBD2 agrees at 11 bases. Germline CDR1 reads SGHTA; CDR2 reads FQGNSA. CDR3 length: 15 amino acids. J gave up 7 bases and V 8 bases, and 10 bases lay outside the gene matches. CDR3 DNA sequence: TGTGCCAGCTCTCCCCGCGGGACTAGCGGTAATGAGCAGTTCTTC. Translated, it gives CASSPRGTSGNEQFF.